The next 21 T cell receptor beta chains were all read from a single sample in a study of blood T cell repertoires in COVID-19. Measured with immunoSEQ multiplex PCR; TCRdb has only the in-frame clones, and not every one. The table lists about 90,000 clones, approximately 92% of them singletons. Material: peripheral blood. These TCRs come from a woman between 55 and 75 years old with active COVID-19.

The chain joins TRBV27 to TRBJ1-4; D perhaps matches TRBD1 (5 bases). Germline V gene lookup returns CDR1 MNHEY and CDR2 SMNVEV (reference sequence). This CDR3 contains 14 residues. Deletions cut 5 bases from V and 7 bases from J, with 14 bases between. The CDR3 is CASSGTGLGEKLFF. DNA for the CDR3: TGTGCCAGCAGTGGGACGGGACTGGGTGAAAAACTGTTTTTT.

The rearrangement links TRBV15 to TRBJ2-5; TRBD1 agrees at 12 bases. With 5 bases clipped from V and 10 bases from J, the junction kept 11 bases outside the gene matches. Per germline, CDR1 LNHNV and CDR2 YYDKDF (reference sequence). The CDR3 is 15 residues long. The CDR3 sequence is CATSVRPGTGGDQYF. The CDR3 DNA follows: TGTGCCACCAGCGTTCGGCCCGGGACAGGGGGCGACCAGTACTTC.

The table lists this clone with a few counts. The J gene is TRBJ2-3, the V gene TRBV5-8, with a tentative D call TRBD1 (6 bases). With 6 bases removed from V and 0 bases from J, the gap between germline ends came to 14 bases. This CDR3 region has 15 residues. Per the germline V gene, CDR1 is SGHTS and CDR2 is YDEGEE. The CDR3 region is CASTTGTSSTDTQYF. CDR3 nucleotide sequence: TGTGCCAGCACTACAGGGACCTCTAGCACAGATACGCAGTATTTT.

This sequence joins TRBV11-3 and TRBJ2-1; D is possibly TRBD1 (5 bases). CDR3 length equals 15 residues. CDR1 SGHNT and CDR2 YENEEA come from the germline V gene. Trimming shortened V by 0 bases and J by 1 base, and 7 bases separated the two germline ends. The CDR3: CASSLDRVSYNEQFF. DNA for the CDR3: TGTGCCAGCAGCTTAGACAGGGTGTCCTACAATGAGCAGTTCTTC.

The chain is built from TRBV3-1 (or the pseudogene TRBV3-2) and TRBJ1-1; weak D call: TRBD1 (5 bases). This CDR3 region has 13 residues. Germline V gene lookup returns CDR1 LGHDT and CDR2 YNNKEL (reference sequence). Trimming stripped 5 bases from V and 3 bases from J, with 10 bases between. The CDR3 sequence is CASSGAQDTEAFF. DNA for the CDR3: TGTGCCAGCAGCGGGGCGCAGGACACTGAAGCTTTCTTT.

This clone occurred once. The genes are TRBV24-1 and TRBJ1-4, with TRBD1 matching over 8 bases. Germline values: CDR1 KGHDR, CDR2 SFDVKD. V lost 3 bases, J lost 7 bases, and 6 bases stayed unmatched. The CDR3 consists of 15 residues. The CDR3 sequence is CATSDGGQGVEKLFF. Here the CDR3 DNA reads TGTGCCACCAGTGATGGTGGACAGGGAGTTGAAAAACTGTTTTTT.

The chain uses TRBV7-9 and TRBJ1-1; possibly TRBD1 for D (6 bases). CDR1 SEHNR and CDR2 FQNEAQ come from the germline V gene (reference sequence). The CDR3 sequence is 13 residues long. V lost 3 bases, J lost 4 bases, and 9 bases lay in between. In nucleotides, the CDR3 is TGTGCCAGCAGCTTGGGGGACACCACTGAAGCTTTCTTT. Translating it yields CASSLGDTTEAFF.

The genes are TRBV30 and TRBJ2-3; the match to TRBD2 covers 11 bases. V trimming: 7 bases; J trimming: 2 bases; junction bases outside the gene matches: 5. CDR3 length: 14 amino acids. The germline V gene has CDR1 GTSNPN and CDR2 SVGIG (reference sequence). CDR3 loop: CASRLAGYTDTQYF. For the CDR3, the DNA is TGTGCCTCCAGACTAGCGGGGTACACAGATACGCAGTATTTT.

V gene TRBV11-1 combines with J gene TRBJ2-7; 8 positions agree with TRBD1. CDR1 SGHAT and CDR2 FQDESV come from the germline V gene (reference sequence). After removal of 1 base from V and 3 bases from J, the junction contained 5 bases not matched to a gene. The CDR3 is 15 residues long. The CDR3 DNA is TGTGCCAGCAGCTTAGAGCCAGGGGGCCTCTACGAGCAGTACTTC. Translating gives CASSLEPGGLYEQYF. Drawing the rest from reference TRBV11-1 and TRBJ2-7, the complete variable domain is EAEVAQSPRYKITEKSQAVAFWCDPISGHATLYWYRQILGQGPELLVQFQDESVVDDSQLPKDRFSAERLKGVDSTLKIQPAELGDSAMYLCASSLEPGGLYEQYFGPGTRLTVT.

V usage is TRBV19 and J usage is TRBJ2-5; 8 nucleotides line up with TRBD2. The CDR3 has 15 amino acids. Per the germline V gene, CDR1 is LNHDA and CDR2 is SQIVND (reference sequence). V lost 7 bases to trimming and J lost 3 bases; unmatched junction nucleotides: 10. The chain's CDR3 is CASNSPGRGEETQYF. Written as DNA, the CDR3 is TGTGCCAGTAACTCCCCCGGGAGGGGTGAAGAGACCCAGTACTTC.

The chain combines TRBV15 with TRBJ1-2; D not certain. Between the trimmed V and J ends, which lost 0 bases and 3 bases, there was a span of 20 bases. CDR1 is LNHNV and CDR2 is YYDKDF in the germline V gene (reference sequence). The CDR3 runs to 18 residues. The CDR3 DNA reads TGTGCCACCAGCAGAGAAGGTACCCTTGGGCCAACCTACTATGGCTACACCTTC. Protein: CATSREGTLGPTYYGYTF. The full variable domain, with the rest looked up from reference TRBV15 and TRBJ1-2, is DAMVIQNPRYQVTQFGKPVTLSCSQTLNHNVMYWYQQKSSQAPKLLFHYYDKDFNNEADTPDNFQSRRPNTSFCFLDIRSPGLGDTAMYLCATSREGTLGPTYYGYTFGSGTRLTVV.

The rearrangement links TRBV19 to TRBJ2-1; 11 nucleotides align to TRBD1. The CDR3 is 15 amino acids. Germline V gene data show CDR1 as LNHDA and CDR2 as SQIVND (reference sequence). Trimming cost V 5 bases and J 7 bases; bases outside gene matches: 7. The CDR3 DNA reads as TGTGCCAGTAGTCCTCGGACAGGGGGCTGGAATGAGCAGTTCTTC. The encoded protein is CASSPRTGGWNEQFF. The full variable domain, rest sourced from reference TRBV19 and TRBJ2-1, is DGGITQSPKYLFRKEGQNVTLSCEQNLNHDAMYWYRQDPGQGLRLIYYSQIVNDFQKGDIAEGYSVSREKKESFPLTVTSAQKNPTAFYLCASSPRTGGWNEQFFGPGTRLTVL.

This chain uses TRBV3-1 (or the pseudogene TRBV3-2) with TRBJ2-7, with D tentatively TRBD1 (5 bases). Germline assignment: CDR1 LGHDT and CDR2 YNNKEL (reference sequence). The CDR3 consists of 18 residues. V was clipped by 1 base and J by 0 bases, with 19 bases between them. CDR3 DNA sequence: TGTGCCAGCAGCCAAGTTGGTACCAGGGCCGACTCCTCCTACGAGCAGTACTTC. Protein product: CASSQVGTRADSSYEQYF.

A word on this clone: At the DNA level, this CDR3 is encoded by other sequences in the same sample as well. The V call is TRBV18, the J call TRBJ1-1; a weak D match, TRBD1 (6 bases). Trimming shortened V by 3 bases and J by 1 base, and 15 bases separated the two germline ends. The CDR3 has 16 amino acids. Germline V gene lookup returns CDR1 KGHSH and CDR2 LQKENI. In nucleotides, the CDR3 is TGTGCCAGCTCACCTTCAGGGGTCCAGACGAACACTGAAGCTTTCTTT. This codes for CASSPSGVQTNTEAFF.

The chain is built from TRBV6-6 and TRBJ2-5; 7 bases match TRBD1. V dropped 6 bases and J dropped 3; count of bases not matched to a gene: 7. Germline V gene lookup returns CDR1 MNHNY and CDR2 SVGAGI (reference sequence). This CDR3 has 14 amino acids. CDR3 sequence (DNA): TGTGCCAGCAGACGGACAGGAGCGAAAGAGACCCAGTACTTC. Amino acid sequence: CASRRTGAKETQYF.

The V and J genes are TRBV5-1 and TRBJ2-5, with 8 positions matching TRBD1. The ends lost 4 bases at V and 5 bases at J; junction bases unmatched: 4. The CDR3 runs 13 residues. CDR1 is SGHRS and CDR2 is YFSETQ in the germline V gene. The CDR3 coding sequence is TGCGCCAGCAGCACCCAGGGGGCTGAGACCCAGTACTTC. Amino acids: CASSTQGAETQYF.

This rearrangement joins TRBV3-1 (or the pseudogene TRBV3-2) to TRBJ1-1, with D tentatively TRBD1 (5 bases). The CDR3 sequence is 14 residues long. With 5 bases removed from V and 1 base from J, the gap between germline ends came to 11 bases. Germline V gene data show CDR1 as LGHDT and CDR2 as YNNKEL (reference sequence). CDR3 in DNA: TGTGCCAGCAGCTTTCTTCAGGGGAACACTGAAGCTTTCTTT. Translation gives CASSFLQGNTEAFF.

The rearrangement links TRBV12-3 or TRBV12-4 to TRBJ2-4; TRBD1 might be the D (6 bases). The V end was cut by 6 bases, the J end by 14 bases, with 14 bases between. This CDR3 is built from 11 residues. CDR3 protein: CASRLRDIKYF. Written as DNA, the CDR3 is TGTGCCAGCAGACTCCGGGACATCAAGTACTTC.

The V call is TRBV7-9, the J call TRBJ2-7; the match to TRBD1 covers 8 bases. The germline CDR1 and CDR2 sequences are SEHNR and FQNEAQ (reference sequence). There are 14 residues in the CDR3. V dropped 5 bases and J dropped 5; count of bases not matched to a gene: 8. This CDR3 reads CASSDRTGTHEQYF. The CDR3 coding sequence is TGTGCCAGCAGCGATCGGACAGGGACCCACGAGCAGTACTTC.

The CDR3: CATSRTNRQVGWPQHF. CDR3 bases: TGTGCCACCAGCAGAACAAATCGACAGGTAGGGTGGCCCCAGCATTTT. This chain uses TRBV15 with TRBJ1-5; D is possibly TRBD1 (6 bases). The CDR3 contains 16 residues. Trimming took off 2 bases at V and 9 bases at J, with 20 bases between the two ends. Germline V lookup: CDR1 LNHNV, CDR2 YYDKDF (reference sequence).

The V and J genes are TRBV18 and TRBJ2-1; 8 bases are a match to TRBD1. There are 14 residues in the CDR3. Germline CDR1 is KGHSH and CDR2 is LQKENI. The junction had 10 bases not matched to a gene; V was cut back by 7 bases and J by 8 bases. This chain's CDR3 is CASFNRGEIYEQFF. For the CDR3, the DNA is TGTGCCAGCTTTAACAGGGGGGAAATCTATGAGCAGTTCTTC. Based on the CDR3 plus reference TRBV18 and TRBJ2-1, the full variable domain is NAGVMQNPRHLVRRRGQEARLRCSPMKGHSHVYWYRQLPEEGLKFMVYLQKENIIDESGMPKERFSAEFPKEGPSILRIQQVVRGDSAAYFCASFNRGEIYEQFFGPGTRLTVL.